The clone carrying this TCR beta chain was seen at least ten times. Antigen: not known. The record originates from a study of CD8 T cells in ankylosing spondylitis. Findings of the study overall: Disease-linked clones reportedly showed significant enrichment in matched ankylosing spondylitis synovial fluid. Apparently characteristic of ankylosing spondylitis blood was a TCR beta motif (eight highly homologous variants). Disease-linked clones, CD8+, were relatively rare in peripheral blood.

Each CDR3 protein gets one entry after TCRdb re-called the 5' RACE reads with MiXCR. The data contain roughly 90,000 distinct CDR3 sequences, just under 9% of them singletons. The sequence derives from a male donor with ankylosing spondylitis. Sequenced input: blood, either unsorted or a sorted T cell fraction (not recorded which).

The chain's CDR3 is CASSLVLAGGTDTQYF. The CDR3 coding sequence is TGTGCCAGCAGCTTAGTCCTAGCGGGAGGTACAGATACGCAGTATTTT. This rearrangement joins TRBV11-2 to TRBJ2-3; 11 bases line up with TRBD2. This CDR3 has 16 amino acids. V dropped 1 base and J dropped 3; count of bases not matched to a gene: 3. Germline V lookup: CDR1 SGHAT, CDR2 FQNNGV.